The T cell receptor (beta chain) described here comes from a study of T cell responses to AZD1222 COVID-19 vaccine. In the study overall: Investigators merged groups given second doses at roughly 4 or roughly 12 weeks.

This CDR3 region has 12 residues. V lost 2 bases and J 7 bases, leaving 8 bases between the germline ends. Germline V lookup: CDR1 MNHEY, CDR2 SVGAGI. General observations from the study: Females outnumbered males among donors, who were mostly white British; clonal diversity was possibly underestimated. Seropositivity was recorded at baseline in only 6 or 7 AZD1222 recipients. After the peak T cell response, and only then, were repertoires sampled.

Worth noting for this clone: Its antigen is unidentified.

This table comes from immunoSEQ multiplex PCR, and its TCRdb copy is limited to in-frame clones, with some not included. Of under 200,000 clones in the sample, about 91% were seen once. The receptor comes from an adult in good health. V gene TRBV6-5 combines with J gene TRBJ1-1; no reliable D call. The sequencing here drew on peripheral blood, taken on day 0 of AZD1222 vaccination. CDR3 nucleotides: TGTGCCAGCAGTTACCCGCAGAATGAAGCTTTCTTT. Translation: CASSYPQNEAFF.